This T cell receptor beta chain was sequenced during a study of blood T cell repertoires in COVID-19 (dated by TCRdb to 2018 to 2021). Background on the whole study: Collaborator samples came from the United States, Italy and Spain and covered acute and convalescent phases of COVID-19. A freely available public database, intended as a resource for researchers studying the immune response to SARS-CoV-2, is where the repertoires were released. The dataset comprised deeply sampled blood TCRbeta repertoires from subjects exposed to, actively infected with, or recovered from COVID-19. The prospective study material was composed of cDNA or gDNA derived from T cells, B-cell-depleted T cells, or PBMCs. Where HLA class I and class II types were available, the types were taken from metadata supplied by the sample provider, not from assay-based typing. The sample metadata nearly always contained a de-identified subject ID, COVID-19 status, age in years and sex. Samples came from the ongoing ImmuneRACE study (first 160 participants) plus 1,254 subjects from 6 global collaborators.

TCRbeta CDR3 regions were amplified from genomic DNA by means of the immunoSEQ Assay, a bias-controlled multiplex PCR. In the paper's pipeline: The number of nucleated cells in each sample was estimated from the amplification of reference gene primers within the assay. Sequence reads were collapsed and filtered to measure the absolute abundance of every unique TCRbeta CDR3 rearrangement. For each sample, productive Simpson clonality was calculated as the square root of Simpson's diversity index over productive rearrangements. TCRdb limited this immuneACCESS table to in-frame rearrangements with V and J called. A share of clones is missing; checked studies link under half to unresolved V genes, and the rest is unexplained. The DNA was the basis for D and trimming; V, J and clone size are from that table. This sample has roughly 57,000 clones in its table, and less than 75% of those were observed once. 11% to 15% of the sample goes to the ten largest clones.

The CDR3 covers 15 residues, taking in both the cysteine and the phenylalanine. Of the read, only the CDR3 DNA is kept; its 45 bases are in frame from base 1. The germline V gene sets CDR1 to SGHTA and CDR2 to FQGNSA. Trimming removed 3 bases from V and 3 bases from J, leaving 12 bases between the germline ends. Each collaborating institution followed its own protocols to collect whole blood in K2EDTA tubes. For TCRbeta analysis, collaborators shipped samples in one of three forms: frozen whole blood, isolated PBMCs, or DNA extracted from either of those sample types. This clone was found a few times. Its target antigen remains unknown. Base qualities are not recorded, but no much larger clone differs from it by a single base. The full study reports these points: The quantity of clinical and demographic metadata differed by source and by participant and was supplied without curation.

The specimen sequenced was peripheral blood. This receptor was identified in a woman aged 70-85 years with acute or convalescent COVID-19. The V and J genes are TRBV7-2 and TRBJ1-5; 5 matching bases give a weak D call of TRBD1. The nucleotides read TGTGCCAGCAGCTTCGTGACAGAAAACAATCAGCCCCAGCATTTT. Its product reads: CASSFVTENNQPQHF.